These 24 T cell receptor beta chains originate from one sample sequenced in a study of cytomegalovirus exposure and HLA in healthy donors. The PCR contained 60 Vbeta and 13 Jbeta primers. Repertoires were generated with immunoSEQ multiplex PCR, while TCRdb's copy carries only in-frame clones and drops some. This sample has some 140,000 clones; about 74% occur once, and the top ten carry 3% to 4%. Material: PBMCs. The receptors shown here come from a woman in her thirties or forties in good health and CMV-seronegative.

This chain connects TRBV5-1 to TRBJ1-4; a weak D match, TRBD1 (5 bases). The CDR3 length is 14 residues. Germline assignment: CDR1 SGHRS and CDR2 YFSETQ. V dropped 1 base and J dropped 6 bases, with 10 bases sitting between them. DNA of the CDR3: TGCGCCAGCAGCTTGATCCGGGGGGATGAAAAACTGTTTTTT. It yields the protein CASSLIRGDEKLFF.

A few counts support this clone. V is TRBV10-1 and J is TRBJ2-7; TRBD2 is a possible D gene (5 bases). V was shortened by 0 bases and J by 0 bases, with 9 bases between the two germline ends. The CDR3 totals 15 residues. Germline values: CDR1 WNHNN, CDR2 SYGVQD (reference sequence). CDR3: CASSESGISSYEQYF. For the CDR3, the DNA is TGCGCCAGCAGTGAGTCCGGGATTAGCTCCTACGAGCAGTACTTC.

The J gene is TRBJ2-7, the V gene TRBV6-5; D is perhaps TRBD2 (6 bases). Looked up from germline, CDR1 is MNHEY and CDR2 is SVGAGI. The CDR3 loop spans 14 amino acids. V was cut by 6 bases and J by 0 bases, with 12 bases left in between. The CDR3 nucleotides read TGTGCCAGCAGAGGGAGCGGGCCCTCCTACGAGCAGTACTTC. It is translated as CASRGSGPSYEQYF.

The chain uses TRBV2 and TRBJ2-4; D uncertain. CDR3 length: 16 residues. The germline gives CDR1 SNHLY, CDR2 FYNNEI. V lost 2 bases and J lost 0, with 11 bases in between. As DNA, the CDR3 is TGTGCCAGCAGTGAACGGGTACAACTAGCCAAAAACATTCAGTACTTC. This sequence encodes CASSERVQLAKNIQYF.

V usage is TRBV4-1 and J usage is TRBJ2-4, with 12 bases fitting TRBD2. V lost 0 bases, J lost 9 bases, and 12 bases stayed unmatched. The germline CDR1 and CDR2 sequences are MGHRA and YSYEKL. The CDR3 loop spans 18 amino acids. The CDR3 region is CASSQELASGRAGAIQYF. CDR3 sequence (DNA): TGCGCCAGCAGCCAAGAATTGGCTAGCGGGAGGGCCGGGGCCATTCAGTACTTC.

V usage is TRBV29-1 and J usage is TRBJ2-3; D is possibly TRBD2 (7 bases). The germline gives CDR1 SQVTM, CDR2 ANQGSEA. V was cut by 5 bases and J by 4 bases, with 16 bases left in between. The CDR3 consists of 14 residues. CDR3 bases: TGCAGCGTTAACTCCGCGGGGGCCGCAGATACGCAGTATTTT. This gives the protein CSVNSAGAADTQYF.

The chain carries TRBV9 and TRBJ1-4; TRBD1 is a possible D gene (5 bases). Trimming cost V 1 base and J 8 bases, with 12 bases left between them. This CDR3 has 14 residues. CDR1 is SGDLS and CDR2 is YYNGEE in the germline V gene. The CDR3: CASSVSGAGEKLFF. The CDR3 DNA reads TGTGCCAGCAGCGTATCTGGGGCAGGGGAAAAACTGTTTTTT.

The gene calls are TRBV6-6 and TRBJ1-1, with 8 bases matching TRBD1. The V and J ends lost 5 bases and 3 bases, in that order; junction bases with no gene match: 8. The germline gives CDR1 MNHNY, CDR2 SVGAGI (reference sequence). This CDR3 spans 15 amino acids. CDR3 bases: TGTGCCAGCAGTACTGACAGGGGCGGTTACACTGAAGCTTTCTTT. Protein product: CASSTDRGGYTEAFF.

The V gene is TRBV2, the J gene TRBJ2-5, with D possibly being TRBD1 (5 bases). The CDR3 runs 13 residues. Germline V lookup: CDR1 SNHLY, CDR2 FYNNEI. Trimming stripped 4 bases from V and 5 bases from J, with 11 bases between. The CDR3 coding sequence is TGTGCCAGCAGTGTCGACAGCCGGGAGACCCAGTACTTC. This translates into CASSVDSRETQYF.

CDR3 in amino acids: CASSESGRRTEAFF. CDR3 nucleotide sequence: TGTGCCAGCAGTGAATCGGGGAGGCGAACTGAAGCTTTCTTT. The rearrangement links TRBV2 to TRBJ1-1; no clear D. The V gene lost 2 bases and the J gene lost 5 bases, with 12 bases spanning the gap. The CDR3 sequence is 14 residues long. Germline lookup yields CDR1 SNHLY and CDR2 FYNNEI.

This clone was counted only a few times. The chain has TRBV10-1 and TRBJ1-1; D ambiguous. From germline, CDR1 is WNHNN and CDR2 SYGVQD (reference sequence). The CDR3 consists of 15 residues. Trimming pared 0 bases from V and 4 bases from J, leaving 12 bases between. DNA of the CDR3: TGCGCCAGCAGTGAGTCGTGGTTGGAGGGCACTGAAGCTTTCTTT. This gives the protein CASSESWLEGTEAFF.

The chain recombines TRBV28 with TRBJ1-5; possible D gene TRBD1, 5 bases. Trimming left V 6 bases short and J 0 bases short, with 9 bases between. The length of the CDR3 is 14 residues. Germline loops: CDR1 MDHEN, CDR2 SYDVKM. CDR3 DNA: TGTGCCAGCAGAGGGGCCTATAGCAATCAGCCCCAGCATTTT. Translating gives CASRGAYSNQPQHF.

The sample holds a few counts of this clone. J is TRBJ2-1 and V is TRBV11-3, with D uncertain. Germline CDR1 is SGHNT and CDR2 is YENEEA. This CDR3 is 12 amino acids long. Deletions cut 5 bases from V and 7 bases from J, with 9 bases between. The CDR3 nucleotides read TGTGCCAGCAGCGCAAGCCTTAATGAGCAGTTCTTC. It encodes CASSASLNEQFF. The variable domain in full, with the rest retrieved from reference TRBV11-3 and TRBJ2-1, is EAGVVQSPRYKIIEKKQPVAFWCNPISGHNTLYWYLQNLGQGPELLIRYENEEAVDDSQLPKDRFSAERLKGVDSTLKIQPAELGDSAVYLCASSASLNEQFFGPGTRLTVL.

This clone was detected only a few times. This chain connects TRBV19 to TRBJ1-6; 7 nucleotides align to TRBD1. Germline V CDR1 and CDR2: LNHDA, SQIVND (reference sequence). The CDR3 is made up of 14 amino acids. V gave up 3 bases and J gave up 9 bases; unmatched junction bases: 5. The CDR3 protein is CASSINRGGSPLHF. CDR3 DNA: TGTGCCAGTAGTATTAACAGGGGCGGTTCACCCCTCCACTTT.

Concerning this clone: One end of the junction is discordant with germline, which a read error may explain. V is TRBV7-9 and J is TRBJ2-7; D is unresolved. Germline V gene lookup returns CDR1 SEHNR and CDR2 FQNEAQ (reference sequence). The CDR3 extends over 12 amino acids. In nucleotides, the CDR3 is TGTTCCAGCAGCTCCGAGTACTACGAGCAGTACTTC. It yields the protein CSSSSEYYEQYF. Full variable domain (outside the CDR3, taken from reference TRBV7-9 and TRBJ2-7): DTGVSQNPRHKITKRGQNVTFRCDPISEHNRLYWYRQTLGQGPEFLTYFQNEAQLEKSRLLSDRFSAERPKGSFSTLEIQRTEQGDSAMYLCSSSSEYYEQYFGPGTRLTVT.

The CDR3 DNA is TGTGCCAGCAGTGAAGTGGGGGACAGGGGCTTCCCCGGGTACTTC. This translates into CASSEVGDRGFPGYF. The chain couples TRBV2 to TRBJ2-7, with 10 bases fitting TRBD1. The CDR3 covers 15 residues. V shed 1 base and J 12 bases; nucleotides not matched to a gene: 12. The germline V gene encodes CDR1 SNHLY and CDR2 FYNNEI.

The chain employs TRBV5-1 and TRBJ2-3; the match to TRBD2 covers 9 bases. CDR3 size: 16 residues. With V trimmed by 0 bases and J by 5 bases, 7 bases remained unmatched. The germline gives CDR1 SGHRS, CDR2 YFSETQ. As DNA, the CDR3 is TGCGCCAGCAGCTTGGCGCGGGGGGGAACGGAAGATACGCAGTATTTT. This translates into CASSLARGGTEDTQYF. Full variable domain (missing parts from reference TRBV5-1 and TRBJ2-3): KAGVTQTPRYLIKTRGQQVTLSCSPISGHRSVSWYQQTPGQGLQFLFEYFSETQRNKGNFPGRFSGRQFSNSRSEMNVSTLELGDSALYLCASSLARGGTEDTQYFGPGTRLTVL.

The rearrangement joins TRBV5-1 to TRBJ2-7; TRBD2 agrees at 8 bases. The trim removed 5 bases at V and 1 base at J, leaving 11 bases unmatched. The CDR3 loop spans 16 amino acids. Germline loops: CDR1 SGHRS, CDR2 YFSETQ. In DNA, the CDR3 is TGCGCCAGCAGTTGGGGGTCGCGCGGGGGGTCCTACGAGCAGTACTTC. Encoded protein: CASSWGSRGGSYEQYF.

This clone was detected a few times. As DNA, the CDR3 is TGTGCCAGCAGTCGGGTCATGGAAGCTTTCTTT. Amino acid sequence: CASSRVMEAFF. The rearrangement uses TRBV5-6 and TRBJ1-1; D is ambiguous. The CDR3 loop spans 11 amino acids. Germline V gene data show CDR1 as SGHDT and CDR2 as YYEEEE. V lost 5 bases, J lost 8 bases, and 10 bases lay in between.

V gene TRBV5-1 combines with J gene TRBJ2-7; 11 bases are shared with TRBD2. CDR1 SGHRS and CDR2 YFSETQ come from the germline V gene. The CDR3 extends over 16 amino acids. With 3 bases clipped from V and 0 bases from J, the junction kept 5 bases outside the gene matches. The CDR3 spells CASSSSGRPSSYEQYF. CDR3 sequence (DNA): TGCGCCAGCAGCTCTAGCGGGAGGCCTAGCTCCTACGAGCAGTACTTC. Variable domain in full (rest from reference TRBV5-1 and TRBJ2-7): KAGVTQTPRYLIKTRGQQVTLSCSPISGHRSVSWYQQTPGQGLQFLFEYFSETQRNKGNFPGRFSGRQFSNSRSEMNVSTLELGDSALYLCASSSSGRPSSYEQYFGPGTRLTVT.

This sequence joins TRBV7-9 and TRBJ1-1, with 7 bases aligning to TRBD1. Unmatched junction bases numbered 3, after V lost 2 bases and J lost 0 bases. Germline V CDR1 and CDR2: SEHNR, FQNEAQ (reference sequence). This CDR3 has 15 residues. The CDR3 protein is CASSLRGRMNTEAFF. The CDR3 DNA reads TGTGCCAGCAGCTTAAGGGGGCGGATGAACACTGAAGCTTTCTTT.

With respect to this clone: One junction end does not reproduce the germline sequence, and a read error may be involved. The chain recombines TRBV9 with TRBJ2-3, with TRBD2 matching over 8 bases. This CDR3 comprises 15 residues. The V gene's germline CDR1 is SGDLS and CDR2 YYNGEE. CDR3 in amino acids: CASSEPWTSRDTQYF. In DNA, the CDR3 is TGTGCCAGCAGCGAACCCTGGACTAGCAGAGATACGCAGTATTTT.

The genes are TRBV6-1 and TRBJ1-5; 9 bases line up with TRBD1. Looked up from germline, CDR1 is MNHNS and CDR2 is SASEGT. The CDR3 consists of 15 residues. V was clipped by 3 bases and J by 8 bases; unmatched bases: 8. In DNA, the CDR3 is TGTGCCAGCAGTGACAGACAGGGGGGCACTGAGCCCCAGCATTTT. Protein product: CASSDRQGGTEPQHF.

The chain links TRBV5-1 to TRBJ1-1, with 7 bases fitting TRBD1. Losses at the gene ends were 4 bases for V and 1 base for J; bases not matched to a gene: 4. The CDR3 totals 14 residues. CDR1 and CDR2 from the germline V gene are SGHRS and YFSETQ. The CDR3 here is CASSTGQQNTEAFF. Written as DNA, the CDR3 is TGCGCCAGCAGCACGGGACAGCAGAACACTGAAGCTTTCTTT.